These 2 T cell receptor beta chains were all obtained from the same sample, sequenced in a study of cytomegalovirus exposure and HLA in healthy donors (dated by TCRdb to 2017 to 2019). Receptor libraries were prepared by the immunoSEQ multiplex PCR assay. The source is immuneACCESS, and TCRdb retained only in-frame sequences with V and J called. Part of the clones is not carried over; for the studies checked, unresolved V genes explain less than half of this, and the remainder is unexplained. This sample comprises 70,000 or so clones, 94% of them detected only once. The ten largest clones represent approximately 2% of the sample. Sequencing was carried out using PBMCs. These receptors were collected from a woman between 18 and 30 years old in good health and CMV-seropositive.

This rearrangement joins TRBV7-9 to TRBJ2-1; 7 bases align to TRBD2. There are 16 residues in the CDR3. Germline values: CDR1 SEHNR, CDR2 FQNEAQ (reference sequence). V gave up 4 bases and J gave up 8 bases; unmatched junction bases: 14. The CDR3 region has the DNA TGTGCCAGCAGCTCCCCCCTCGAGCGGGGTATAGATGAGCAGTTCTTC. Its protein product is CASSSPLERGIDEQFF.

The CDR3: CASSPGTVTYNEQFF. The CDR3 bases are TGTGCCAGCAGTCCCGGGACAGTGACCTACAATGAGCAGTTCTTC. The chain joins TRBV6-5 to TRBJ2-1; 7 bases are shared with TRBD1. The CDR3 is made up of 15 amino acids. From germline, CDR1 is MNHEY and CDR2 SVGAGI. V lost 5 bases to trimming and J lost 2 bases; unmatched junction nucleotides: 6.